These 15 T cell receptor beta chains came from one sample sequenced in a study of shared clonotypes between healthy human individuals. Generated by immunoSEQ multiplex PCR, the TCRdb table keeps only in-frame clones and is missing some. In the table there are hundreds of thousands of clones, more than 70% of which are singletons. The specimen sequenced was memory CD4+ T cells sorted from blood. Subset in this sample: CD45RA-negative fraction. These receptors all stem from a woman between 25 and 40 years old in good health.

This CDR3 reads CASSPRLAAPGELFF. The CDR3 DNA is TGTGCCAGCAGCCCGCGACTAGCGGCACCCGGGGAGCTGTTTTTT. The chain is built from TRBV7-2 and TRBJ2-2; 9 nucleotides line up with TRBD2. Trimming removed 5 bases from V and 6 bases from J; junction bases left unmatched: 7. In germline, CDR1 is SGHTA, CDR2 FQGNSA. The CDR3 consists of 15 residues.

The chain is built from TRBV10-2 and TRBJ2-3; 15 nucleotides match TRBD2. There are 18 residues in the CDR3. V dropped 3 bases and J dropped 0; count of bases not matched to a gene: 4. CDR1 is WSHSY and CDR2 is SAAADI in the germline V gene. Here the CDR3 DNA reads TGCGCCAGCAGTGACGGGACTAGCGGGAGGAGGAGCACAGATACGCAGTATTTT. It translates to CASSDGTSGRRSTDTQYF.

The CDR3 DNA sequence: TGCGCCAGCAGCTTGGAAGCCAAAAACATTCAGTACTTC. This sequence encodes CASSLEAKNIQYF. The gene calls are TRBV5-1 and TRBJ2-4; D remains ambiguous. V lost 0 bases, J lost 0 bases, and 1 base lay in between. CDR3 size: 13 residues. From germline, CDR1 is SGHRS and CDR2 YFSETQ.

The chain employs TRBV28 and TRBJ2-7; TRBD2 matches 7 bases. The V and J ends lost 6 bases and 2 bases, in that order; junction bases with no gene match: 10. CDR3 length: 15 residues. The germline CDR1 and CDR2 sequences are MDHEN and SYDVKM. The CDR3 sequence: CASRSLAGGAYEQYF. The DNA for the CDR3 is TGTGCCAGCAGGTCGCTAGCTGGGGGGGCCTACGAGCAGTACTTC.

The chain joins TRBV5-1 to TRBJ2-6, with D possibly being TRBD2 (5 bases). CDR1 is SGHRS, CDR2 YFSETQ, per germline. There are 16 residues in the CDR3. V lost 2 bases to trimming and J lost 0 bases, with 9 bases between them. The CDR3 DNA reads TGCGCCAGCAGCTTCGGACTGAACTCTGGGGCCAACGTCCTGACTTTC. This sequence encodes CASSFGLNSGANVLTF. Drawing the rest from reference TRBV5-1 and TRBJ2-6, the complete variable domain is KAGVTQTPRYLIKTRGQQVTLSCSPISGHRSVSWYQQTPGQGLQFLFEYFSETQRNKGNFPGRFSGRQFSNSRSEMNVSTLELGDSALYLCASSFGLNSGANVLTFGAGSRLTVL.

This chain links TRBV6-5 with TRBJ1-2, with D perhaps matching TRBD1 (5 bases). Germline loops: CDR1 MNHEY, CDR2 SVGAGI. The V end lost 10 bases, the J end lost 2 bases, and 14 bases lay between the germline ends. The CDR3 sequence is 13 residues long. The CDR3 nucleotides are TGTGCCACCGCCCCAGGGCCCAACTATGGCTACACCTTC. Protein sequence: CATAPGPNYGYTF.

The chain carries TRBV6-5 and TRBJ1-2, with D perhaps TRBD1 (5 bases). This CDR3 contains 14 residues. From germline, CDR1 is MNHEY and CDR2 SVGAGI. V lost 2 bases, J lost 6 bases, and 13 bases lay in between. CDR3 protein: CASSYDTGRDGYTF. The CDR3 bases are TGTGCCAGCAGTTACGATACGGGCAGGGATGGCTACACCTTC.

This sequence joins TRBV29-1 and TRBJ2-3; D possibly uses TRBD1 or TRBD2 (6 bases each). CDR3 length: 13 residues. V lost 8 bases and J lost 3, with 15 bases in between. Germline CDR1 SQVTM, CDR2 ANQGSEA. The CDR3 nucleotides read TGCAGCTCTCGGGGGCGTTTGACAGATACGCAGTATTTT. Its protein product is CSSRGRLTDTQYF.

The rearrangement links TRBV18 to TRBJ2-5; D might be TRBD1 (6 bases). The length of the CDR3 is 14 residues. From germline, CDR1 is KGHSH and CDR2 LQKENI. Trimming took off 2 bases at V and 4 bases at J, with 11 bases between the two ends. The CDR3 reads CASSPGIGGETQYF. CDR3 nucleotides: TGTGCCAGCTCACCAGGTATAGGGGGAGAGACCCAGTACTTC. Based on the CDR3 plus reference TRBV18 and TRBJ2-5, the full variable domain is NAGVMQNPRHLVRRRGQEARLRCSPMKGHSHVYWYRQLPEEGLKFMVYLQKENIIDESGMPKERFSAEFPKEGPSILRIQQVVRGDSAAYFCASSPGIGGETQYFGPGTRLLVL.

The CDR3 sequence: CASSLQSNYGYTF. The CDR3 nucleotides read TGTGCCAGCAGCTTACAGAGTAACTATGGCTACACCTTC. The chain carries TRBV7-8 and TRBJ1-2; the D is unclear. The V end lost 2 bases, the J end lost 1 base, and 5 bases lay between the germline ends. The CDR3 is 13 residues long. Germline CDR1 and CDR2: SGHVS and FQNEAQ.

This clone has a handful of counts. The chain recombines TRBV5-1 with TRBJ1-3; the match to TRBD1 covers 9 bases. Germline values: CDR1 SGHRS, CDR2 YFSETQ. After removal of 4 bases from V and 3 bases from J, the junction contained 2 bases not matched to a gene. The CDR3 consists of 14 residues. CDR3 in DNA: TGCGCCAGCAGCGAGGGACAGGGTGGAAACACCATATATTTT. This codes for CASSEGQGGNTIYF.

CDR3 loop: CASSTVTNTEAFF. CDR3 DNA: TGTGCCAGCAGTACGGTAACGAACACTGAAGCTTTCTTT. The chain has TRBV6-6 and TRBJ1-1; D uncertain. V was trimmed by 5 bases and J by 1 base, leaving 8 bases between them. Germline V gene lookup returns CDR1 MNHNY and CDR2 SVGAGI (reference sequence). The CDR3 covers 13 residues.

The chain links TRBV5-4 to TRBJ2-3, with unresolved D. CDR3 length equals 12 residues. V was trimmed by 2 bases and J by 6 bases, leaving 7 bases between them. Germline V lookup: CDR1 SGHNT, CDR2 YYREEE (reference sequence). The CDR3 DNA reads TGTGCCAGCAGCTTAGACTCCGATACGCAGTATTTT. Translation: CASSLDSDTQYF. The full variable domain, in which reference TRBV5-4 and TRBJ2-3 provide the parts outside the CDR3, is ETGVTQSPTHLIKTRGQQVTLRCSSQSGHNTVSWYQQALGQGPQFIFQYYREEENGRGNFPPRFSGLQFPNYSSELNVNALELDDSALYLCASSLDSDTQYFGPGTRLTVL.

This clone was seen just once. The rearrangement links TRBV6-5 to TRBJ2-4; possibly TRBD1 for D (5 bases). CDR3 size: 14 residues. Trimming pared 7 bases from V and 7 bases from J, leaving 17 bases between. The germline V gene has CDR1 MNHEY and CDR2 SVGAGI. This CDR3 is CASNAQGSGNIQYF. CDR3 DNA: TGTGCCAGCAATGCCCAGGGATCAGGGAACATTCAGTACTTC.

The chain uses TRBV7-2 and TRBJ1-4; D gene uncertain. Germline V gives CDR1 SGHTA, CDR2 FQGNSA. V was shortened by 2 bases and J by 2 bases, with 15 bases between the two germline ends. CDR3 length equals 17 residues. This chain's CDR3 is CASSLPRRVRTNEKLFF. CDR3 DNA: TGTGCCAGCAGCTTACCACGGCGGGTTCGGACTAATGAAAAACTGTTTTTT.